This T cell receptor (beta chain) was recovered during a study of blood T cell repertoires in COVID-19. Sequencing was performed with immunoSEQ multiplex PCR; in TCRdb, only in-frame clones are kept and a portion is missing. This sample has some 400,000 clones; approximately 91% occur once, and the top ten carry 0.86%. Germline CDR1 reads KGHSH; CDR2 reads LQKENI. CDR3 size: 13 residues. The germline V and J ends were trimmed by 3 bases and 8 bases, with 13 bases remaining between them. The sample consisted of PBMCs or T cells enriched from blood (not recorded which). This sequence originates from a woman aged 35 to 49 who had been exposed to COVID-19. The gene calls are TRBV18 and TRBJ1-2; D is uncertain. CDR3 sequence (DNA): TGTGCCAGCTCACCGGTTGAGTCGGGGGGCTACACCTTC. Translating gives CASSPVESGGYTF.